These T cell receptor beta chains were read from a single sample in a study of metastatic and nonmetastatic thyroid tumors. TCRdb re-called the PCR reads with MiXCR. The sample records roughly 93,000 clones, roughly 13% being singletons. The material sequenced was blood. The receptors shown here come from a female donor with papillary thyroid cancer or a benign thyroid nodule (not recorded which). Some clones in this sample may be carry-over from other donors' samples. Both conserved end residues are part of each CDR3. The order of the fields is CDR3 DNA, CDR3 protein, J gene, V gene, D gene, clone size. D genes are given only for firm matches. Not all rows give a size; the values are once, few, many and, for expanded clones, a class.

CDR3nt: TGTGCCACCAGCAGAGAAGGTGGGACCGCTAACTCCTACGAGCAGTACTTC
CDR3aa: CATSREGGTANSYEQYF
j_gene: TRBJ2-7
v_gene: TRBV15
d_gene: -
abundance: many

CDR3nt: TGCAGTGCTAGAGAGTCGGGCTTTAGCAATCAGCCCCAGCATTTT
CDR3aa: CSARESGFSNQPQHF
j_gene: TRBJ1-5
v_gene: TRBV20-1
d_gene: -
abundance: many

CDR3nt: TGTGCCAGCAGAAGGGACACCAATTACGAGCAGTACTTC
CDR3aa: CASRRDTNYEQYF
j_gene: TRBJ2-7
v_gene: TRBV7-2
d_gene: -
abundance: once

CDR3nt: TGTGCCAGCTCACCCCGGGACAGATATGGCTACACCTTC
CDR3aa: CASSPRDRYGYTF
j_gene: TRBJ1-2
v_gene: TRBV18
d_gene: TRBD1
abundance: many

CDR3nt: TGTGCCAGCAGACCCTATGAGACCTCCTACGAGCAGTACTTC
CDR3aa: CASRPYETSYEQYF
j_gene: TRBJ2-7
v_gene: TRBV27
d_gene: -
abundance: -

CDR3nt: TGTGCCTGGAGTGTACAAGGAGGAGCCTACGAGCAGTACTTC
CDR3aa: CAWSVQGGAYEQYF
j_gene: TRBJ2-7
v_gene: TRBV30
d_gene: -
abundance: -

CDR3nt: TGTGCCAGCAGCAGGAGCGGATTCACAGATACGCAGTATTTT
CDR3aa: CASSRSGFTDTQYF
j_gene: TRBJ2-3
v_gene: TRBV7-3
d_gene: -
abundance: many

CDR3nt: TGTGCCAGCAGCCCCCAAGGCCTGGGGGAGCAGTTCTTC
CDR3aa: CASSPQGLGEQFF
j_gene: TRBJ2-1
v_gene: TRBV3-1
d_gene: -
abundance: many

CDR3nt: TGTGCCAGCAGCTTAGGGGGTGAGCAGTTCTTC
CDR3aa: CASSLGGEQFF
j_gene: TRBJ2-1
v_gene: TRBV11-2
d_gene: -
abundance: many

CDR3nt: TGTGCCAGCAGTTTACGAGTTGGCACCTGGGGGTGGACAGGCGAGAAAGAGACCCAGTACTTC
CDR3aa: CASSLRVGTWGWTGEKETQYF
j_gene: TRBJ2-5
v_gene: TRBV12-3/TRBV12-4
d_gene: TRBD1
abundance: many

CDR3nt: TGTGCCACTGGACAGGCCAGTGGTCTACGGGCAGATACTCAGTATTTT
CDR3aa: CATGQASGLRADTQYF
j_gene: TRBJ2-3
v_gene: TRBV6-1
d_gene: TRBD1
abundance: -

CDR3nt: TGTGCCAGCAGCCCTAGGGGATCCGAGCAGTACTTC
CDR3aa: CASSPRGSEQYF
j_gene: TRBJ2-7
v_gene: TRBV27
d_gene: -
abundance: medium-sized

CDR3nt: TGTGCCACCAGCGGAGGACAGGGGGCGTGCGAGAAACTGTTTTTT
CDR3aa: CATSGGQGACEKLFF
j_gene: TRBJ1-4
v_gene: TRBV15
d_gene: TRBD1
abundance: few

CDR3nt: TGTGCCAGCAGCTTCCATATCGGACGGGTGAACACCGGGGAGCTGTTTTTT
CDR3aa: CASSFHIGRVNTGELFF
j_gene: TRBJ2-2
v_gene: TRBV11-2
d_gene: -
abundance: -